A single sample is the source of the 6 T cell receptor beta chains below, sequenced in a study of cytomegalovirus exposure and HLA in healthy donors. Primers: 60 Vbeta forward and 13 Jbeta reverse. The table came from immunoSEQ multiplex PCR; TCRdb's copy has only in-frame clones and leaves some out. The data show under 200,000 clones, more than 60% seen once. Sequencing input: PBMCs. The receptors stem from a woman between 50 and 59 years old in good health and CMV-seropositive.

V usage is TRBV6-1 and J usage is TRBJ1-4; D is unresolved. The CDR3 runs to 13 residues. The V gene's germline CDR1 is MNHNS and CDR2 SASEGT. The V and J ends lost 10 bases and 0 bases respectively, with 9 bases between them. The CDR3 spells CATRRTTNEKLFF. The CDR3 nucleotides read TGTGCCACCAGGAGGACAACTAATGAAAAACTGTTTTTT.

Here the CDR3 reads CAWSRGAGNTIYF. CDR3 coding DNA: TGTGCCTGGAGCAGAGGAGCTGGAAACACCATATATTTT. The chain recombines TRBV30 with TRBJ1-3; D unclear. V lost 3 bases and J 2 bases, leaving 8 bases between the germline ends. This CDR3 has 13 residues. Germline V gives CDR1 GTSNPN, CDR2 SVGIG (reference sequence). Looking up the rest from reference TRBV30 and TRBJ1-3 gives the full variable domain: SQTIHQWPATLVQPVGSPLSLECTVEGTSNPNLYWYRQAAGRGLQLLFYSVGIGQISSEVPQNLSASRPQDRQFILSSKKLLLSDSGFYLCAWSRGAGNTIYFGEGSWLTVV.

J is TRBJ2-7 and V is TRBV7-2; 9 bases map to TRBD1. The V segment lost 2 bases and the J segment 2 bases; nucleotides outside the gene matches: 4. The CDR3 totals 15 residues. CDR1 is SGHTA and CDR2 is FQGNSA in the germline V gene. CDR3 amino acids: CASSLSGTGPYEQYF. In DNA, the CDR3 is TGTGCCAGCAGCTTATCTGGGACAGGGCCCTACGAGCAGTACTTC.

The V call is TRBV7-2, the J call TRBJ2-5, with D perhaps matching TRBD1 (6 bases). The CDR3 totals 15 residues. Trimming took off 2 bases at V and 5 bases at J, with 15 bases between the two ends. CDR1 SGHTA and CDR2 FQGNSA come from the germline V gene. The CDR3 bases are TGTGCCAGCAGCTTAAGTTCAGGGGCGCGGGAGACCCAGTACTTC. Encoded protein: CASSLSSGARETQYF.

This chain connects TRBV6-4 to TRBJ1-6; no reliable D call. CDR1 MRHNA and CDR2 SNTAGT come from the germline V gene. V was clipped by 0 bases and J by 14 bases, with 17 bases between them. This CDR3 region has 15 residues. DNA for the CDR3: TGTGCCAGCAGTGACTCGACTCGCGGCCCCGCAACCCTCCACTTT. Translation: CASSDSTRGPATLHF.

The CDR3 nucleotides read TGTGCCAGCAGCTTAGGGCTCGGAGTCAACAAAGCTTTCTTT. Translation gives CASSLGLGVNKAFF. The chain links TRBV7-2 to TRBJ1-1, with D unresolved. The germline V gene has CDR1 SGHTA and CDR2 FQGNSA. CDR3 length equals 14 residues. V dropped 1 base and J dropped 9 bases, with 15 bases sitting between them.